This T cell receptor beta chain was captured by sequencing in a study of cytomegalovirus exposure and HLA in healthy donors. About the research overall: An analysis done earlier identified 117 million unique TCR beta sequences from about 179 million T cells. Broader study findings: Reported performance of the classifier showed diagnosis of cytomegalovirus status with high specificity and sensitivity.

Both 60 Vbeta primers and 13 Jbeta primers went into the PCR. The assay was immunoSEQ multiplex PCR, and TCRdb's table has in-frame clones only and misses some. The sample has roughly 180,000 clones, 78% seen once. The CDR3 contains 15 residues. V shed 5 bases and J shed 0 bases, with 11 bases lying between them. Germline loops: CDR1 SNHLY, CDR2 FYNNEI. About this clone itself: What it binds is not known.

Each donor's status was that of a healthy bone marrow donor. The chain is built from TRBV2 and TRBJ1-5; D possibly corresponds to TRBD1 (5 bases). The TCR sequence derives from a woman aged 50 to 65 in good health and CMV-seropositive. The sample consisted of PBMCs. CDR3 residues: CASSWGLYSNQPQHF. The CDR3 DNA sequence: TGTGCCAGCAGTTGGGGACTGTATAGCAATCAGCCCCAGCATTTT.